Each of the 23 T cell receptor beta chains below was sequenced from the same sample in a study of radiotherapy plus CTLA-4 blockade in lung cancer. The repertoire was sequenced with immunoSEQ multiplex PCR; TCRdb's copy has only in-frame clones and lacks some. The table lists some 77,000 clones, more than 75% of them singletons. The sequences come from peripheral blood, collected from a patient treated with radiotherapy plus ipilimumab. The receptors stem from a human donor with non-small cell lung cancer who had a partial response to radiotherapy plus ipilimumab.

The V and J genes are TRBV7-9 and TRBJ2-3; 10 bases agree with TRBD1. V trimming: 5 bases; J trimming: 3 bases; junction bases outside the gene matches: 11. Germline V gene sequence: CDR1 SEHNR, CDR2 FQNEAQ (reference sequence). The CDR3 is 17 amino acids. The CDR3 region is CASSHQWTGGGTDTQYF. As DNA, the CDR3 is TGTGCCAGCAGCCATCAATGGACAGGGGGGGGGACAGATACGCAGTATTTT.

In this sample, this clone turned up a few times. V is TRBV5-4 and J is TRBJ1-1, with 7 positions matching TRBD1. This CDR3 spans 13 amino acids. V shed 3 bases, J shed 5 bases, and the junction held 4 bases outside the gene matches. CDR1 and CDR2 from the germline V gene are SGHNT and YYREEE (reference sequence). For the CDR3, the DNA is TGTGCCAGCAGCTGGGGACAGAGGACTGAAGCTTTCTTT. This encodes CASSWGQRTEAFF.

The chain combines TRBV5-4 with TRBJ1-1, with a weak D call TRBD1 (6 bases). Germline lookup yields CDR1 SGHNT and CDR2 YYREEE (reference sequence). This CDR3 is built from 13 residues. V lost 6 bases and J lost 2, with 11 bases in between. Written as DNA, the CDR3 is TGTGCCAGCAAAAACAGGGAAAACACTGAAGCTTTCTTT. This translates into CASKNRENTEAFF.

V is TRBV7-9 and J is TRBJ2-7; 7 bases agree with TRBD2. This CDR3 has 14 amino acids. Germline CDR1 and CDR2: SEHNR and FQNEAQ (reference sequence). Trimming removed 3 bases from V and 6 bases from J; junction bases left unmatched: 8. The CDR3 here is CASSFGGSVGEQYF. CDR3 in DNA: TGTGCCAGCAGCTTCGGCGGGAGTGTCGGCGAGCAGTACTTC.

J is TRBJ1-1 and V is TRBV5-1; the match to TRBD1 covers 9 bases. The V segment lost 7 bases and the J segment 1 base; nucleotides outside the gene matches: 5. Germline CDR1 SGHRS, CDR2 YFSETQ. This CDR3 has 14 amino acids. The chain's CDR3 is CASEQTGGNTEAFF. CDR3 DNA: TGCGCCAGCGAGCAGACAGGGGGGAACACTGAAGCTTTCTTT.

The chain has TRBV28 and TRBJ2-7, with TRBD2 matching over 7 bases. Germline loops: CDR1 MDHEN, CDR2 SYDVKM. The CDR3 is 14 residues long. J was trimmed by 3 bases and V by 7 bases; bases with no gene match: 9. The CDR3 region is CASTEGGKFYEQYV. As DNA, the CDR3 is TGTGCCAGCACGGAGGGAGGGAAATTCTACGAGCAGTACGTC.

This chain links TRBV12-5 with TRBJ2-3, with 12 bases matching TRBD2. CDR1 and CDR2 from the germline V gene are LGHNT and FRNRAP. The CDR3 contains 16 residues. V lost 4 bases and J lost 5; bases outside the gene matches: 7. CDR3: CASGSVLAGGGDTQYF. Written as DNA, the CDR3 is TGTGCTAGTGGTTCGGTACTAGCGGGGGGAGGAGATACGCAGTATTTT. Together with reference TRBV12-5 and TRBJ2-3, the CDR3 gives the full variable domain: DARVTQTPRHKVTEMGQEVTMRCQPILGHNTVFWYRQTMMQGLELLAYFRNRAPLDDSGMPKDRFSAEMPDATLATLKIQPSEPRDSAVYFCASGSVLAGGGDTQYFGPGTRLTVL.

The chain uses TRBV28 and TRBJ1-5, with D possibly matching TRBD1 (6 bases). This CDR3 spans 18 amino acids. The germline V gene has CDR1 MDHEN and CDR2 SYDVKM. Trimming took off 2 bases at V and 0 bases at J, with 17 bases between the two ends. The CDR3 region is CASSLARFRGYSNQPQHF. In DNA, the CDR3 is TGTGCCAGCAGTTTAGCTCGCTTCAGGGGTTATAGCAATCAGCCCCAGCATTTT.

The rearrangement joins TRBV6-5 to TRBJ2-6; D remains ambiguous. The CDR3 covers 14 residues. Germline V gene lookup returns CDR1 MNHEY and CDR2 SVGAGI. The ends were cut back, 10 bases at V and 0 bases at J, with 10 bases in the middle. CDR3 sequence: CAIIQDSGANVLTF. CDR3 nucleotide sequence: TGTGCCATCATACAAGACTCTGGGGCCAACGTCCTGACTTTC.

This chain joins TRBV13 and TRBJ2-1, with 8 bases identical to TRBD2. The CDR3 contains 15 residues. V was clipped by 5 bases and J by 7 bases; unmatched bases: 10. Germline CDR1 PRHDT, CDR2 FYEKMQ (reference sequence). CDR3 amino acids: CASSPPSGRSNEQFF. The CDR3 DNA reads as TGTGCCAGCAGCCCCCCGAGCGGGAGATCTAATGAGCAGTTCTTC.

For this clone: Other DNA sequences in the same sample also yield this CDR3. This chain joins TRBV6-1 and TRBJ2-3, with D perhaps matching TRBD2 (6 bases). Germline V gene sequence: CDR1 MNHNS, CDR2 SASEGT. This CDR3 has 13 residues. Trimming stripped 7 bases from V and 2 bases from J, with 10 bases between. Written as DNA, the CDR3 is TGTGCCAGCAAGACGGGAGCCACAGATACGCAGTATTTT. Protein sequence: CASKTGATDTQYF.

The chain has TRBV30 and TRBJ1-6; no clear D gene. From germline, CDR1 is GTSNPN and CDR2 SVGIG (reference sequence). V was clipped by 4 bases and J by 9 bases, with 13 bases between them. This CDR3 contains 13 residues. The CDR3 nucleotides read TGTGCCTGGACGTTCGCGGGGAGTTCACCCCTCCACTTT. Its translation is CAWTFAGSSPLHF.

This chain connects TRBV11-2 to TRBJ2-7; 8 bases align to TRBD1. After removal of 5 bases from V and 2 bases from J, the junction contained 2 bases not matched to a gene. The CDR3 runs to 13 residues. Germline-derived CDR1 and CDR2 are SGHAT and FQNNGV. CDR3 amino acids: CASSPDRAYEQYF. The CDR3 DNA follows: TGTGCCAGCAGCCCGGACAGGGCCTACGAGCAGTACTTC.

This clone was picked up one time. The CDR3 loop reads CASSSPLGIISGTQYF. The CDR3 coding sequence is TGTGCCAGCAGCTCGCCGCTGGGTATTATAAGCGGGACCCAGTACTTC. The chain combines TRBV5-4 with TRBJ2-5; TRBD2 might be the D (5 bases). The ends were cut back, 3 bases at V and 7 bases at J, with 22 bases in the middle. CDR3 length: 16 amino acids. The V gene's germline CDR1 is SGHNT and CDR2 YYREEE (reference sequence).

J is TRBJ1-6 and V is TRBV19; TRBD1 is a possible D gene (6 bases). The CDR3 is made up of 15 amino acids. From germline, CDR1 is LNHDA and CDR2 SQIVND (reference sequence). Trimming left V 4 bases short and J 6 bases short, with 13 bases between. The CDR3 loop is CASSSVTGGNSPLHF. CDR3 DNA sequence: TGTGCCAGTAGTAGCGTGACAGGCGGTAATTCACCCCTCCACTTT.

This chain connects TRBV18 to TRBJ2-5; TRBD2 agrees at 11 bases. Germline loops: CDR1 KGHSH, CDR2 LQKENI. The CDR3 is made up of 18 amino acids. Germline trimming cut 4 bases from V and 1 base from J; bases unmatched to any gene: 11. CDR3 bases: TGTGCCAGCTCACTCGGAGGGACTAGCGGACGAACCCAAGAGACCCAGTACTTC. Its translation: CASSLGGTSGRTQETQYF.

The chain links TRBV28 to TRBJ2-7; TRBD1 is a possible D gene (6 bases). Germline assignment: CDR1 MDHEN and CDR2 SYDVKM. Trimming stripped 5 bases from V and 1 base from J, with 15 bases between. The CDR3 totals 15 residues. CDR3 loop: CASSPLGAGSYEQYF. CDR3 nucleotides: TGTGCCAGCAGTCCTTTGGGGGCAGGGTCCTACGAGCAGTACTTC.

The V gene is TRBV21-1, the J gene TRBJ2-2; the table's D call, TRBD2, has no DNA check behind it. TRBV21-1 represents a pseudogene. This CDR3 contains 15 residues. CDR3 DNA sequence: TGTGCCAGCAGCAAAGACCTCGGGGACACCGGGGAGCTGTTTTTT. Translated, it gives CASSKDLGDTGELFF.

This chain joins TRBV11-3 and TRBJ1-4, with 9 bases identical to TRBD1. From germline, CDR1 is SGHNT and CDR2 YENEEA. CDR3 length equals 17 residues. V lost 0 bases to trimming and J lost 8 bases; unmatched junction nucleotides: 10. CDR3 coding DNA: TGTGCCAGCAGCTTAGATCGCTGGGACAGGGTAAAGGAAAAACTGTTTTTT. Its translation: CASSLDRWDRVKEKLFF.

V is TRBV4-1 and J is TRBJ2-3, with TRBD2 matching 10 bases. There are 17 residues in the CDR3. Germline V gives CDR1 MGHRA, CDR2 YSYEKL. J lost 6 bases, V lost 0 bases, and 9 bases had no gene match. CDR3 DNA sequence: TGCGCCAGCAGCCAAGAGTTAAGCGGGAGGGCCGCGGATACGCAGTATTTT. Protein: CASSQELSGRAADTQYF.

The V call is TRBV6-5, the J call TRBJ2-4; 9 nucleotides agree with TRBD1. Germline V lookup: CDR1 MNHEY, CDR2 SVGAGI. V shed 4 bases and J 7 bases; nucleotides not matched to a gene: 5. The CDR3 consists of 14 residues. CDR3 amino acids: CASSSPGQGNIQYF. CDR3 bases: TGTGCCAGCAGTTCGCCCGGACAGGGGAACATTCAGTACTTC.

CDR3 protein: CASSVTGSPNEQFF. CDR3 nucleotides: TGTGCCAGTAGTGTCACCGGGAGCCCCAATGAGCAGTTCTTC. The gene calls are TRBV19 and TRBJ2-1, with D possibly TRBD2 on 6 matching bases. CDR1 and CDR2 (germline): LNHDA, SQIVND (reference sequence). V shed 5 bases and J shed 6 bases, with 14 bases lying between them. CDR3 length: 14 residues.

This clone was found a few times. The chain is built from TRBV7-9 and TRBJ2-2, with 8 nucleotides matching TRBD1. The junction had 6 bases not matched to a gene; V was cut back by 3 bases and J by 0 bases. Germline assignment: CDR1 SEHNR and CDR2 FQNEAQ (reference sequence). The length of the CDR3 is 17 residues. The CDR3 protein is CASSFWGRGPNTGELFF. In nucleotides, the CDR3 is TGTGCCAGCAGCTTTTGGGGCAGGGGGCCGAACACCGGGGAGCTGTTTTTT.